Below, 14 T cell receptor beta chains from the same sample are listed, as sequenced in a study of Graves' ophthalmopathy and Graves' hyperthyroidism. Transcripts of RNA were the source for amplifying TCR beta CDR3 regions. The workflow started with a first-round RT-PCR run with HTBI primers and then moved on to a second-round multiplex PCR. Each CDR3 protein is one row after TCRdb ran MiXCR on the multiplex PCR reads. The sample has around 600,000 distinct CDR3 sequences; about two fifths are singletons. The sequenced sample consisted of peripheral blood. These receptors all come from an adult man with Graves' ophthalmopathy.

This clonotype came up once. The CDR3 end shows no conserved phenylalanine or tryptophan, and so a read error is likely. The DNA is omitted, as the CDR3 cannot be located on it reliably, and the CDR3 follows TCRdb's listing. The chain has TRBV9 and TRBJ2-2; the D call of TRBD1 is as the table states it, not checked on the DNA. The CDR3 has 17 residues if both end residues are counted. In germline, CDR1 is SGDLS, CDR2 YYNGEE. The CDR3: CASSVEGAGTNTGELDL.

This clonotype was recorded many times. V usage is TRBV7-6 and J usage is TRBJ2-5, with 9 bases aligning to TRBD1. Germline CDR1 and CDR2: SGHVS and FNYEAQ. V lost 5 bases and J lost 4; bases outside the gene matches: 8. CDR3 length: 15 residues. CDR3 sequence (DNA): TGTGCCAGCAGCCCCCCGGACAGGGGCGGAGAGACCCAGTACTTC. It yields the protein CASSPPDRGGETQYF.

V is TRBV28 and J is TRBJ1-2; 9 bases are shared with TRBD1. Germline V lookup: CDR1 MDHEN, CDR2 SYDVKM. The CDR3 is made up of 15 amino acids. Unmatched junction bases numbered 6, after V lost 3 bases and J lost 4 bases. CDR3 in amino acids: CASSFSLGQGYGYTF. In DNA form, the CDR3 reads TGTGCCAGCAGTTTCTCCCTGGGACAGGGCTATGGCTACACCTTC.

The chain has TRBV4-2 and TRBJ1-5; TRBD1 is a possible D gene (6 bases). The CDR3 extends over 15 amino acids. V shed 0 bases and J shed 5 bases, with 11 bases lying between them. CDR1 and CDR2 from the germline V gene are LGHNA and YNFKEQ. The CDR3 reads CASSQEEGVYQPQHF. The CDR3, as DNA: TGTGCCAGCAGCCAAGAGGAGGGGGTCTATCAGCCCCAGCATTTT.

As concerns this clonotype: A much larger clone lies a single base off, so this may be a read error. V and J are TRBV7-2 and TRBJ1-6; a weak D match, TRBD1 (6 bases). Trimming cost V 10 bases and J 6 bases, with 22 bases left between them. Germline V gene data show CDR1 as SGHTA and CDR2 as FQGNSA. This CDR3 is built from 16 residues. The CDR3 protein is CATRTPGAGANSPLHF. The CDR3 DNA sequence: TGTGCCACCCGAACTCCCGGGGCAGGGGCTAATTCACCCCTCCACTTT.

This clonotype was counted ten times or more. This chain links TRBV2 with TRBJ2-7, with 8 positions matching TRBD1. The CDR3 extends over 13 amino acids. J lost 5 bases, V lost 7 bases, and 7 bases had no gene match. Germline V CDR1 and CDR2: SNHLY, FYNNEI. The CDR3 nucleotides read TGTGCCAGCATAGGACAGGGTATCAACGAGCAGTACTTC. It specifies CASIGQGINEQYF.

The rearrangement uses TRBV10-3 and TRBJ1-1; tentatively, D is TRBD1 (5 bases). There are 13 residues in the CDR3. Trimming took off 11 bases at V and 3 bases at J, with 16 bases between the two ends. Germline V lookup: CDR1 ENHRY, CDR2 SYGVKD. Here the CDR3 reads CAATSGEDTEAFF. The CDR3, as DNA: TGTGCCGCGACCTCGGGGGAGGACACTGAAGCTTTCTTT.

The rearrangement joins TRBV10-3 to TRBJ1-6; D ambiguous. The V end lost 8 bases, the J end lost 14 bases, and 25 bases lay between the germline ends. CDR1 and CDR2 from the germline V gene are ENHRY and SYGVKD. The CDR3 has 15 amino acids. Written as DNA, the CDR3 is TGTGCCATCGCTGGGATTGGTCAGCCTCTATCTTCCCTCCACTTT. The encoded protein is CAIAGIGQPLSSLHF.

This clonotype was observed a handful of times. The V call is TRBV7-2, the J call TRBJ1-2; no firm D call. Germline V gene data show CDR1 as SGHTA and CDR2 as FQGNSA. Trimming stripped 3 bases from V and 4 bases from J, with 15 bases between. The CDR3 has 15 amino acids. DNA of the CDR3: TGTGCCAGCAGCTTCACCCTGGTCTTTGGCTATGGCTACACCTTC. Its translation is CASSFTLVFGYGYTF. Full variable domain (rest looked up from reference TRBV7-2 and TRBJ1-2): GAGVSQSPSNKVTEKGKDVELRCDPISGHTALYWYRQSLGQGLEFLIYFQGNSAPDKSGLPSDRFSAERTGGSVSTLTIQRTQQEDSAVYLCASSFTLVFGYGYTFGSGTRLTVV.

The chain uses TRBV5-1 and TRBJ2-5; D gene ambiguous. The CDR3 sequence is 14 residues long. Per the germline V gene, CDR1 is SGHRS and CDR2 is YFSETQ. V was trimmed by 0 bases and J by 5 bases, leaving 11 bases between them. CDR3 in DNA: TGCGCCAGCAGCTTGGAGAAGACCGGTGAGACCCAGTACTTC. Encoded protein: CASSLEKTGETQYF.

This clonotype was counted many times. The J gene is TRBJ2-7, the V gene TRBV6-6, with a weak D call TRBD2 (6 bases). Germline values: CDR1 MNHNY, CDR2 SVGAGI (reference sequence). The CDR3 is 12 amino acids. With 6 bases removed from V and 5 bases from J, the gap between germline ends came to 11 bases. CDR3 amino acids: CASRTSGDEQYF. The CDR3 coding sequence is TGTGCCAGCAGGACCTCGGGGGACGAGCAGTACTTC.

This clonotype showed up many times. The CDR3 here is CASSLAWESNQPQHF. For the CDR3, the DNA is TGTGCCAGCAGCTTAGCGTGGGAAAGCAATCAGCCCCAGCATTTT. J is TRBJ1-5 and V is TRBV7-8; D not resolved. CDR1 is SGHVS and CDR2 is FQNEAQ in the germline V gene. V was shortened by 0 bases and J by 1 base, with 7 bases between the two germline ends. The length of the CDR3 is 15 residues.

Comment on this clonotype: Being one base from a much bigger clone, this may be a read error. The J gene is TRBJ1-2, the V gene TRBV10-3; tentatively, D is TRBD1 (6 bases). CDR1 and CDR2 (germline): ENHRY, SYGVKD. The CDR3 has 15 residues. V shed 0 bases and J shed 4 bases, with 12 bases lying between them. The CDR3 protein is CAISESIRGSYGYTF. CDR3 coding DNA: TGTGCCATCAGTGAGTCGATCAGGGGATCCTATGGCTACACCTTC.

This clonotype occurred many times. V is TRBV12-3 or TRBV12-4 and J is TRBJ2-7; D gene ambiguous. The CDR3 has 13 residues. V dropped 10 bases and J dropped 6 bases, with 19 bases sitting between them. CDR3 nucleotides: TGTGCCACCACCCTCGGCTATCCAGGCGAGCAGTACTTC. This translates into CATTLGYPGEQYF.